The clone carrying this T cell receptor beta chain has a count of ten or more. The sample belongs to a study of identical twins. Germline V CDR1 and CDR2: LGHDT, YNNKEL (reference sequence). V lost 1 base, J lost 0 bases, and 10 bases lay in between. This CDR3 comprises 16 residues. TCRdb reprocessed the 5' RACE reads via MiXCR and lists one record per CDR3 protein. Here the sample spans just under 650,000 distinct CDR3 sequences, about 7% being singletons. Another study also made use of these data, one on yellow fever vaccine responses in identical twins.

V gene TRBV3-1 combines with J gene TRBJ2-4; the D call may be TRBD1 or TRBD2 (5 bases each). The specimen was PBMCs. This TCR was recovered from a young woman in good health. The CDR3 coding sequence is TGTGCCAGCAGCCAAGGATTCGGGACAGCCAAAAACATTCAGTACTTC. Amino acid sequence: CASSQGFGTAKNIQYF.